The source of this T cell receptor beta chain is a study of T cells in Graves' hyperthyroidism and ophthalmopathy. Study-wide background: Before any treatment, at initial diagnosis, peripheral blood was collected.

Amplification targeted TCR beta CDR3 regions from RNA transcripts. RT-PCR in the first round (using the HTBI primer set) targeted the TCR CDR3. MiXCR, applied by TCRdb to the multiplex PCR reads, yields one record per CDR3 protein. In the table there are approximately 490,000 distinct CDR3 sequences, 20% to 25% of which are singletons. Thyroid ultrasound, orbital computed tomography, clinical symptoms, and serum thyroxine and TRAb underpinned diagnoses. This clonotype was seen a few times. The J segment lost 1 base and the V segment lost 6 bases, leaving 5 bases of the junction unmatched. The germline gives CDR1 MNHNS, CDR2 SASEGT. The CDR3 spans 16 residues.

This rearrangement joins TRBV6-1 to TRBJ2-5, with 13 positions matching TRBD2. This sequence originates from a woman between 65 and 79 years old with Graves' ophthalmopathy. Sequences were obtained from blood. This CDR3 is CASSRTSGSPQETQYF. The CDR3 DNA sequence: TGTGCCAGCAGCCGGACTAGCGGGAGCCCCCAAGAGACCCAGTACTTC.